This T cell receptor beta chain was identified during a study of T cell responses to AZD1222 COVID-19 vaccine. V shed 5 bases and J shed 2 bases, with 12 bases lying between them. Germline loops: CDR1 SEHNR, CDR2 FQNEAQ (reference sequence). The CDR3 spans 14 residues. TCRdb's copy holds only in-frame clones and misses some; the assay was immunoSEQ multiplex PCR. The table has about 56,000 clones, over 70% seen once. Doses given second, at about 4 or about 12 weeks, were pooled. To note about this clone: Its antigen remains unknown.

Study results and caveats: Clonal diversity may have been underestimated, and the donors were mostly white British, with more females than males. With two AZD1222 doses given, Spike-specific TCR breadth and depth both rose.

The rearrangement joins TRBV7-9 to TRBJ1-2; D is unresolved. The clonotype comes from an adult who received the AZD1222 COVID-19 vaccine. Material: peripheral blood, obtained 28 days after the second AZD1222 dose. The CDR3 loop reads CASSPAVVNYGYTF. The DNA for the CDR3 is TGTGCCAGCAGCCCGGCGGTAGTCAACTATGGCTACACCTTC.